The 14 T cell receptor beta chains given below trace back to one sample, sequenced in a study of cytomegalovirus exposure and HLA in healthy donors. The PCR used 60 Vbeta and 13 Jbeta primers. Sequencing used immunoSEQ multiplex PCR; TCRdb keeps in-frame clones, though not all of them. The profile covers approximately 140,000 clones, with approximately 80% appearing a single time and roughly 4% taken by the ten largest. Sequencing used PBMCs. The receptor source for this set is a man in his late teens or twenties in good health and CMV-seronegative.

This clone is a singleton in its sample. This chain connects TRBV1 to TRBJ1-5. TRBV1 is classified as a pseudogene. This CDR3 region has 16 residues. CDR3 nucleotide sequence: TGCACCAGCAACCAAGATCTAGTCTCGGGCAATCAGCCCCAGCATTTT. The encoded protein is CTSNQDLVSGNQPQHF.

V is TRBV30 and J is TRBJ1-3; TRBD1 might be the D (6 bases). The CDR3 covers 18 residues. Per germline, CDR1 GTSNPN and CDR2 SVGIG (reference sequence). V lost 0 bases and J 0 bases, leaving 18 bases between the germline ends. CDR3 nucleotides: TGTGCCTGGAGTGTCGGGCCCGGACAGCGACCCTCTGGAAACACCATATATTTT. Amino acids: CAWSVGPGQRPSGNTIYF.

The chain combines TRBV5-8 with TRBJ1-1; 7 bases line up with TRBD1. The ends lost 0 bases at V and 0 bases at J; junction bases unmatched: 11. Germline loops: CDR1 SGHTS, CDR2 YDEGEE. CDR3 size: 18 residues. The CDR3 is CASSLVSRWGQLNTEAFF. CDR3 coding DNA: TGTGCCAGCAGCTTGGTGTCTAGATGGGGACAGCTGAACACTGAAGCTTTCTTT.

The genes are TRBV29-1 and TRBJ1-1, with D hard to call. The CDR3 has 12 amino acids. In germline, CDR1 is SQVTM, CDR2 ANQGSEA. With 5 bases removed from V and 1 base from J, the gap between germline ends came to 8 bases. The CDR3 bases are TGCAGCGTTTTGAGTGGGAACACTGAAGCTTTCTTT. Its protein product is CSVLSGNTEAFF.

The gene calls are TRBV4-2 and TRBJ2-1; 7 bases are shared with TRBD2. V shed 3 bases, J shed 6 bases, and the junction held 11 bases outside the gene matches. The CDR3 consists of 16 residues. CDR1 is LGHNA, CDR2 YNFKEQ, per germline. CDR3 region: CASSHVSGERGNEQFF. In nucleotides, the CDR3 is TGTGCCAGCAGCCACGTCAGCGGGGAAAGAGGCAATGAGCAGTTCTTC.

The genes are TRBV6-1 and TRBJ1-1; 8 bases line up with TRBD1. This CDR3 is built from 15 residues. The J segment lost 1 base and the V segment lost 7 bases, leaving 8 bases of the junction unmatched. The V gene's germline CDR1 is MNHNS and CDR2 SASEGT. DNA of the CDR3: TGTGCCAGCACCGTCGCGGACAGGGCGAACACTGAAGCTTTCTTT. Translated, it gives CASTVADRANTEAFF.

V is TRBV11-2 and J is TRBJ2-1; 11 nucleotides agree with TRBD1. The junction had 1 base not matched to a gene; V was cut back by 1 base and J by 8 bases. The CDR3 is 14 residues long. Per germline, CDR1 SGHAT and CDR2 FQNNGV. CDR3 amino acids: CASSLGTGGDEQFF. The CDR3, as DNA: TGTGCCAGCAGCTTAGGGACAGGGGGCGATGAGCAGTTCTTC.

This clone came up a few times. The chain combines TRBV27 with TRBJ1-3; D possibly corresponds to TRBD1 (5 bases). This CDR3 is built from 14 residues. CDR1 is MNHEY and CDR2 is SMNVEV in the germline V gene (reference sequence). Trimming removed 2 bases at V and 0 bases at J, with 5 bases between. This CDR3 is CASSLDSSGNTIYF. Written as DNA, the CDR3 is TGTGCCAGCAGTTTAGACAGCTCTGGAAACACCATATATTTT.

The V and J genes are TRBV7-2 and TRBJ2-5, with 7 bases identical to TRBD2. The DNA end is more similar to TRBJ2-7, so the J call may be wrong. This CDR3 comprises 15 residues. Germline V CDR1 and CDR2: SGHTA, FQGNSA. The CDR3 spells CASSLEWDYSYEQYF. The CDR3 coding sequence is TGTGCCAGCAGCTTAGAGTGGGACTACTCCTACGAGCAGTACTTC.

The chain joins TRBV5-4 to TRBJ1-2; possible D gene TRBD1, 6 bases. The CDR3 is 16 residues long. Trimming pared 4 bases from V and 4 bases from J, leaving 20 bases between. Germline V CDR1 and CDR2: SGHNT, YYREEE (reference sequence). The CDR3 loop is CASSGGVSGQLYGYTF. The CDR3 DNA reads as TGTGCCAGCAGCGGGGGGGTTTCGGGACAACTCTATGGCTACACCTTC.

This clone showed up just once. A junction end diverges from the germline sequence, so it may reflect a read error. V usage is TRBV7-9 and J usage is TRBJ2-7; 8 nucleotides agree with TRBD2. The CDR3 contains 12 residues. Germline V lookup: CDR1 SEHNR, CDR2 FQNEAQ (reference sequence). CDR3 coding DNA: TGTTCCAGCAGCCCCGGGAGGGACGAGCAGTACTTC. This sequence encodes CSSSPGRDEQYF.

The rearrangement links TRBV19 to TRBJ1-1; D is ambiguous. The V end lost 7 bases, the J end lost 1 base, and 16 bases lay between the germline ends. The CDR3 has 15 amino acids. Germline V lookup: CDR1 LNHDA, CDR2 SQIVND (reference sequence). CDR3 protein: CASMFITAPNTEAFF. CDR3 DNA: TGTGCCAGTATGTTTATCACAGCCCCGAACACTGAAGCTTTCTTT.

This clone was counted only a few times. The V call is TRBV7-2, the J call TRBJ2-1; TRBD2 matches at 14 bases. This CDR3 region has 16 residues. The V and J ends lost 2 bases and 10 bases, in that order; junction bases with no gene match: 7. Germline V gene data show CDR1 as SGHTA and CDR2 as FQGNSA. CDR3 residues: CASSLMGLAGAEEQFF. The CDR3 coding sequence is TGTGCCAGCAGCTTAATGGGACTAGCGGGAGCAGAAGAGCAGTTCTTC.

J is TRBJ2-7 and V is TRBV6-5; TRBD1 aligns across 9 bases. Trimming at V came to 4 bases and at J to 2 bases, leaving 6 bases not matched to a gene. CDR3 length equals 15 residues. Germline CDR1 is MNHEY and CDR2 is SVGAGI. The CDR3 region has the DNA TGTGCCAGCAGTTCCATCAGACAGGGGGCCTACGAGCAGTACTTC. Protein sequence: CASSSIRQGAYEQYF.